Detailed here is one T cell receptor beta chain. V was clipped by 1 base and J by 5 bases, with 14 bases between them. This CDR3 contains 15 residues. Looked up from germline, CDR1 is LNHDA and CDR2 is SQIVND (reference sequence). This sample stems from a study of blood T cell repertoires in COVID-19. Repertoires were generated with immunoSEQ multiplex PCR, while TCRdb's copy carries only in-frame clones and drops some. Counted here are approximately 470,000 clones, roughly 87% occurring once; the ten biggest clones make up 0.7%. The chain carries TRBV19 and TRBJ1-1, with D unresolved. This sequence was found in a woman between 18 and 29 years old who had recovered from COVID-19. Sequenced sample: PBMCs or T cells enriched from blood (not recorded which). The CDR3 coding sequence is TGTGCCAGTAGTATAGGGACGGAGGGAGGGACTGAAGCTTTCTTT. Translation: CASSIGTEGGTEAFF.